This TCR beta chain was sequenced in a study of blood T cell repertoires in COVID-19. TCRdb keeps only in-frame clones here, not all; method: immunoSEQ multiplex PCR. This table holds around 140,000 clones, around 86% found once. Germline V gives CDR1 SNHLY, CDR2 FYNNEI. V lost 2 bases, J lost 3 bases, and 3 bases stayed unmatched. This CDR3 has 14 residues. This TCR was recovered from a woman aged 70-85 years with COVID-19, enrolled during active disease. The gene calls are TRBV2 and TRBJ2-5; 7 bases map to TRBD1. The specimen was peripheral blood. CDR3 in DNA: TGTGCCAGCAGTGAAAGACAGGGCAAAGAGACCCAGTACTTC. It yields the protein CASSERQGKETQYF.